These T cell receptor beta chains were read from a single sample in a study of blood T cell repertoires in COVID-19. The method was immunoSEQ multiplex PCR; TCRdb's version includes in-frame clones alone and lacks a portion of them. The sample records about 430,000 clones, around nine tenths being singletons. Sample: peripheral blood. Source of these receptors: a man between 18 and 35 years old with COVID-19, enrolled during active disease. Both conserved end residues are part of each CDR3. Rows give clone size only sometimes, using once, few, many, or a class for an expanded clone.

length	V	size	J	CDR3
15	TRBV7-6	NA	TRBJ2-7	CASSLAGTGPVEQYF
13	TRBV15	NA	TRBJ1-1	CATSRDLATEAFF
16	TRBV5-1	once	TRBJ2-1	CASSGGSGRGYNEQFF
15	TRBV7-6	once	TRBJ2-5	CASGTSGGARETQYF
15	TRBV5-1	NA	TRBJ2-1	CASRPVTRSYNEQFF
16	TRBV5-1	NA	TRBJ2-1	CASSQLGSRPYNEQFF
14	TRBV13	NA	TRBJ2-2	CASSSVSKTGELFF
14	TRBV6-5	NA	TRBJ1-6	CASSYQGGNSPLHF
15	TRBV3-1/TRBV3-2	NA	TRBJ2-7	CASSRSSSDSYEQYF
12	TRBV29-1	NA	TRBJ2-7	CSVVNRLYEQYF
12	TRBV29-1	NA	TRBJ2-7	CSDSTGGYEQYF
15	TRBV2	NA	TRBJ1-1	CASSDLGQGFAEAFF
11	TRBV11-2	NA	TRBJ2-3	CASSSTDTQYF
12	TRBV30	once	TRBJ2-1	CAWSLNSGEQFF
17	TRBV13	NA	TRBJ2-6	CASSFSGGISGANVLTF
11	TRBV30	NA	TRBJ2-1	CAWSDINEQFF
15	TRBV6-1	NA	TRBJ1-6	CASSEWTGEDSPLHF
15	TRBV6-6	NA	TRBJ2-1	CASTQISGLAGEQFF
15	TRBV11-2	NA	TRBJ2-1	CASRPTGTTVNEQFF
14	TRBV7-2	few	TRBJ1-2	CASSSPVATGGYTF
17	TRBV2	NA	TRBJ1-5	CASSELWAGDNNQPQHF
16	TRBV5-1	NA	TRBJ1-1	CASSSLITTVNTEAFF
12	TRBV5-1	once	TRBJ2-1	CASSLGDKGVFF
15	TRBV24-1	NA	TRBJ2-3	CATSDSGTFPDTQYF
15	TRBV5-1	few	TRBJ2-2	CASSLAVSRTGELFF
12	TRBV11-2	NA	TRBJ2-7	CASSLEGGEQYF
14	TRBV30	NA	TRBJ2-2	CAWRNGGSSGELFF
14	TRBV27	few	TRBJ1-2	CASTPGGGGDGYTF
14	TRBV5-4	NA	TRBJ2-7	CASSLASGSYEQYF